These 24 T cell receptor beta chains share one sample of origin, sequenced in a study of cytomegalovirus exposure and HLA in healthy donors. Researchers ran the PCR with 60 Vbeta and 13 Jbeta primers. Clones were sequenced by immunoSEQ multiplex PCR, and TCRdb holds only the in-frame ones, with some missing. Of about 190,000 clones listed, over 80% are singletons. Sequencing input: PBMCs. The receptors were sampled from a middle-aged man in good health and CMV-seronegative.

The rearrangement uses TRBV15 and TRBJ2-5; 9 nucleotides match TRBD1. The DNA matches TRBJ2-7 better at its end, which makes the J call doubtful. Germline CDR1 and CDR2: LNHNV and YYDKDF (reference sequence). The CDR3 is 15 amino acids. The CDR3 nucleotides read TGTGCCACCAGCGGTTCCGGGACAGGGAAAGGCGAGCAGTACTTC. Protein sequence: CATSGSGTGKGEQYF.

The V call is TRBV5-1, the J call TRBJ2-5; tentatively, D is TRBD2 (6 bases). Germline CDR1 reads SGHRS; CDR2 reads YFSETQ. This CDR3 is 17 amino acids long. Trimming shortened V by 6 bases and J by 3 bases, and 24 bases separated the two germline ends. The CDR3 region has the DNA TGCGCCAGCACCCCCTATAGGGGCGGGGCCGGGAAAGAGACCCAGTACTTC. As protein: CASTPYRGGAGKETQYF.

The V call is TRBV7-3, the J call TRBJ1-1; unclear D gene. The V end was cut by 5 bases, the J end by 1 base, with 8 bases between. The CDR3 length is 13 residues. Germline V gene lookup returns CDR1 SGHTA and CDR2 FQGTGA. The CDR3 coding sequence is TGTGCCAGCAGCCCCGGTCGGAACACTGAAGCTTTCTTT. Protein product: CASSPGRNTEAFF.

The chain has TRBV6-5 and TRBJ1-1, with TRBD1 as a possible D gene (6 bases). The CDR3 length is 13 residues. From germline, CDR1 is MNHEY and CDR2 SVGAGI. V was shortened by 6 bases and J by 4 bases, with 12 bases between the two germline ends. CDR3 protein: CASSPGHSTEAFF. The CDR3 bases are TGTGCCAGCAGCCCGGGACACTCCACTGAAGCTTTCTTT.

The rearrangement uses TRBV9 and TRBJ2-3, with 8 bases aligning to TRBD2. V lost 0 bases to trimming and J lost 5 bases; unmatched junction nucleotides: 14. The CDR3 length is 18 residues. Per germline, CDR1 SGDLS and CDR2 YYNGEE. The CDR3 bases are TGTGCCAGCAGCGTAGATCAGGGCGGGGGGCTACGAAGAGATACGCAGTATTTT. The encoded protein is CASSVDQGGGLRRDTQYF.

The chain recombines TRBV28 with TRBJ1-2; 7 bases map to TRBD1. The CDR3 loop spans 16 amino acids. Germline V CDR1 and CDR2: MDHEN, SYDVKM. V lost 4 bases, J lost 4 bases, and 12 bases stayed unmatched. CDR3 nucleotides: TGTGCCAGCAGTTCCGCTGGGGCGGGACAGAGCTATGGCTACACCTTC. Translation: CASSSAGAGQSYGYTF.

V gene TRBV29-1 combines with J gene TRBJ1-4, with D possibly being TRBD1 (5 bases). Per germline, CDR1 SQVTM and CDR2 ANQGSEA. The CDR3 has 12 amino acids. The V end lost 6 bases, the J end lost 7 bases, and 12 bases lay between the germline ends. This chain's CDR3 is CSVDGGSEKLFF. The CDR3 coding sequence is TGCAGCGTAGACGGGGGGTCTGAAAAACTGTTTTTT.

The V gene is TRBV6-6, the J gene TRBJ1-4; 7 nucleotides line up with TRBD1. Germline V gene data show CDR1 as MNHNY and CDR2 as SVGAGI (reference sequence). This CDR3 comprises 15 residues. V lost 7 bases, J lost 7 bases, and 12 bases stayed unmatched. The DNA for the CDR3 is TGTGCCAGCACCCGGAACAGGGGAACCATTGAAAAACTGTTTTTT. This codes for CASTRNRGTIEKLFF.

As DNA, the CDR3 is TGCGCCAGCAGCTTGGCCGGACAGTACGAGCAGTACTTC. Amino acids: CASSLAGQYEQYF. The J gene is TRBJ2-7, the V gene TRBV5-1, with D tentatively TRBD1 (6 bases). The germline V and J ends were trimmed by 0 bases and 4 bases, with 8 bases remaining between them. Germline V gene data show CDR1 as SGHRS and CDR2 as YFSETQ. The CDR3 consists of 13 residues.

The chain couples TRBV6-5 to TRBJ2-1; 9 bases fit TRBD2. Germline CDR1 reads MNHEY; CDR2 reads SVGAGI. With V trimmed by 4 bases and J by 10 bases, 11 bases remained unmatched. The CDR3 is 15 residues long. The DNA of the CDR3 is TGTGCCAGCAGTTGGGGACTAGCTGGAAAAGGGGAGCAGTTCTTC. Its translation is CASSWGLAGKGEQFF.

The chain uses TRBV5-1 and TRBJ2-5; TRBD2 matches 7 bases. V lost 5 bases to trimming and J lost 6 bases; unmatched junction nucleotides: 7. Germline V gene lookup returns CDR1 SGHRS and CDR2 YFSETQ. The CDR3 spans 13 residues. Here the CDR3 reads CASRPTSEQTQYF. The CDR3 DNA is TGCGCCAGCAGACCAACTAGCGAGCAGACCCAGTACTTC. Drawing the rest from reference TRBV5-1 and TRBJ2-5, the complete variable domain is KAGVTQTPRYLIKTRGQQVTLSCSPISGHRSVSWYQQTPGQGLQFLFEYFSETQRNKGNFPGRFSGRQFSNSRSEMNVSTLELGDSALYLCASRPTSEQTQYFGPGTRLLVL.

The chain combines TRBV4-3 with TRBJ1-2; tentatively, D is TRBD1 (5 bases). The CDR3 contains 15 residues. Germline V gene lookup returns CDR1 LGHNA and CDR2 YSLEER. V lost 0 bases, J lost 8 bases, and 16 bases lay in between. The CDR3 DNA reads TGCGCCAGCAGCCAAGATAGGGGTTATTTGGTGGGCTACACCTTC. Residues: CASSQDRGYLVGYTF.

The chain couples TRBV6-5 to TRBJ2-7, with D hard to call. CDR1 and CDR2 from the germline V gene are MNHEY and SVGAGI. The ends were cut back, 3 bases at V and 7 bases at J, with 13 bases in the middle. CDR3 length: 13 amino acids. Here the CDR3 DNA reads TGTGCCAGCAGTTATAGTAGCTCCTTGGAGCAGTACTTC. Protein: CASSYSSSLEQYF.

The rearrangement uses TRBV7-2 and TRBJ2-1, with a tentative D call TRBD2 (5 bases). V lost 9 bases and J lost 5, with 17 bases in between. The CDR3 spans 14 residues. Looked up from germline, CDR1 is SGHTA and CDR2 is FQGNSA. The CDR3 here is CASSLALRDNEQFF. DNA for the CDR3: TGTGCCAGTTCTTTAGCGCTAAGGGACAATGAGCAGTTCTTC. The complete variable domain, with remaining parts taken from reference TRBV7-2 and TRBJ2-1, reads GAGVSQSPSNKVTEKGKDVELRCDPISGHTALYWYRQSLGQGLEFLIYFQGNSAPDKSGLPSDRFSAERTGGSVSTLTIQRTQQEDSAVYLCASSLALRDNEQFFGPGTRLTVL.

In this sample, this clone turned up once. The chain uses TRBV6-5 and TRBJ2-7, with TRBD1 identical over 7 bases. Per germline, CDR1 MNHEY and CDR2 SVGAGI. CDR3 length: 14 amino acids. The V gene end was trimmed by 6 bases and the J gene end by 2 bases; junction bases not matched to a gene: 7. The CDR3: CASSFDRDTYEQYF. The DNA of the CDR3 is TGTGCCAGCAGCTTCGACAGGGACACCTACGAGCAGTACTTC.

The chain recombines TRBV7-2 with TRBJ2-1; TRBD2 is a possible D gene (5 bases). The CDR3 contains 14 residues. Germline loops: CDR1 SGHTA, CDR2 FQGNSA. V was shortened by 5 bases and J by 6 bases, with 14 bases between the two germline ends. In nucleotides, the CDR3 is TGTGCCAGCAGCCAAACTAGATTTTCCAATGAGCAGTTCTTC. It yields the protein CASSQTRFSNEQFF.

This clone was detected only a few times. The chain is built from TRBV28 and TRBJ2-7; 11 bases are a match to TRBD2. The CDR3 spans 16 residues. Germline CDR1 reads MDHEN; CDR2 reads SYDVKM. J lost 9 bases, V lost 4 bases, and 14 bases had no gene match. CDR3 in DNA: TGTGCCAGCAGTTCCGGGACTAGCGGAATCCTACGAGGGCAGTACTTC. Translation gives CASSSGTSGILRGQYF.

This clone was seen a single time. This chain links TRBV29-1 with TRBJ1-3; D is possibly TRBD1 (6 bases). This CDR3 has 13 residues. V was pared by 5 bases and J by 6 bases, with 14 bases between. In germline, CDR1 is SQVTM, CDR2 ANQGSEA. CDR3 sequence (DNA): TGCAGCGTTCAACGACAGGTAGAAAACACCATATATTTT. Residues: CSVQRQVENTIYF.

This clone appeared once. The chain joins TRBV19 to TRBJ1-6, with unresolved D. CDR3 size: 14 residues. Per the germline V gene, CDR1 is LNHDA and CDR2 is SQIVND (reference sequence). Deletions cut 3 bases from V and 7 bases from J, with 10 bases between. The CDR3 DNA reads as TGTGCCAGTAGTATTGAGAATTTAAATTCACCCCTCCACTTT. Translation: CASSIENLNSPLHF.

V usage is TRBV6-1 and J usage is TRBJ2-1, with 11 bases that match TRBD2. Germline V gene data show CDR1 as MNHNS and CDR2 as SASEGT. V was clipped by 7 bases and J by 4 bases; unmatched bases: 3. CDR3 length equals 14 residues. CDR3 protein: CASTRTSGYNEQFF. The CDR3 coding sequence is TGTGCCAGCACTCGGACTAGCGGGTACAATGAGCAGTTCTTC.

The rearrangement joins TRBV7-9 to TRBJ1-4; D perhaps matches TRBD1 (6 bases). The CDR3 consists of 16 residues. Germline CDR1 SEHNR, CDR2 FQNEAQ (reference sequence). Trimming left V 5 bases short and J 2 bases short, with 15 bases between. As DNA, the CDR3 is TGTGCCAGCAGCCTTTGGGTGGGGGCGACTAATGAAAAACTGTTTTTT. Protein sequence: CASSLWVGATNEKLFF.

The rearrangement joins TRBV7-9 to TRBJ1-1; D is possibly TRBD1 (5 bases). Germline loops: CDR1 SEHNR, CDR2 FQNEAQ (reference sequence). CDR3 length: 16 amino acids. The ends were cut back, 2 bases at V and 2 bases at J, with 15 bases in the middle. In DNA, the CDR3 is TGTGCCAGCAGCTTACCGGAAGGACACGGCAACACTGAAGCTTTCTTT. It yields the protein CASSLPEGHGNTEAFF.

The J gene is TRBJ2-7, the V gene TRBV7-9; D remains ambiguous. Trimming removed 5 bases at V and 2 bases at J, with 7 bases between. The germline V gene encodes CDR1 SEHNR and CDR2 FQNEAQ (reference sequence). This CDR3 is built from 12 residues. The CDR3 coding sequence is TGTGCCAGCAGCGTTTCAGCCTACGAGCAGTACTTC. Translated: CASSVSAYEQYF.

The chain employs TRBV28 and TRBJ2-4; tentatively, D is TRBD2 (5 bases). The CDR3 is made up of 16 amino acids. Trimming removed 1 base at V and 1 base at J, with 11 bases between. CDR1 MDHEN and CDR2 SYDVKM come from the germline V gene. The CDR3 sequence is CASSLFGISAKNIQYF. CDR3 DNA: TGTGCCAGCAGTTTATTCGGGATATCTGCCAAAAACATTCAGTACTTC.